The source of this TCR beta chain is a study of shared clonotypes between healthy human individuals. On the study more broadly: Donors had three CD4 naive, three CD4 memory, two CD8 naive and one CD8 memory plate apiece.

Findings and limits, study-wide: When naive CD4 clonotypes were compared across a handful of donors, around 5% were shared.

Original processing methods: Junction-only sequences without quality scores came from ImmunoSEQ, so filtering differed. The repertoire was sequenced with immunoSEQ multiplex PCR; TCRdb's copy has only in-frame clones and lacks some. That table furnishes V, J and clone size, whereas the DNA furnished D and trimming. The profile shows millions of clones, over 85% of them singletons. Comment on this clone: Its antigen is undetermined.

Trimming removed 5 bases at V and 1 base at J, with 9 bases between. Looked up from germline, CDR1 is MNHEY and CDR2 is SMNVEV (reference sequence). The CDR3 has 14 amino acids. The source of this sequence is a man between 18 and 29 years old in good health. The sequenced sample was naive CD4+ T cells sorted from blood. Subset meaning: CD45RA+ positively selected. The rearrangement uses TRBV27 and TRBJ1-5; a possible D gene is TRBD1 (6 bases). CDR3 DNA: TGTGCCAGCAGTGTTAGGGGGAGCAATCAGCCCCAGCATTTT. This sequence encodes CASSVRGSNQPQHF.